This record looks at one T cell receptor beta chain sequence and its context. Its antigen is still unknown. One end of the junction does not line up with germline, which may come from a read error. Samples came from axillary lymph nodes draining the breast cancer. This specimen belongs to a study of breast tumors, draining lymph nodes, adjacent tissues. Study-level results: That most tumor T cells come from lymph nodes remained unproven. Tumor repertoires ranked between lymph nodes and nontumor tissue in diversity, with V and J gene preferences. The data were judged consistent with most tumor T cells coming from lymph node and expanding in tumor. Luminal-like breast cancer showed significantly greater tumor-nontumor repertoire similarity than basal-like breast cancer did.

TCRdb re-derived calls from the multiplex PCR reads in MiXCR, one entry per CDR3 protein. The sample records some 110,000 distinct CDR3 sequences, under 40% being singletons. Per germline, CDR1 DFQATT and CDR2 SNEGSKA (reference sequence). There are 12 residues in the CDR3. This clonotype originated in a female donor with breast cancer. Some clones in this sample may be carry-over from other donors' samples. The rearrangement links TRBV20-1 to TRBJ1-2; 8 bases map to TRBD1. Sample: axillary lymph node tissue. CDR3 amino acids: CSALGTGYGSTF. CDR3 bases: TGCAGTGCTCTTGGGACAGGCTATGGCTCCACCTTC.